These 28 T cell receptor beta chains came from one sample sequenced in a study of T cell responses to AZD1222 COVID-19 vaccine. Sequencing was performed with immunoSEQ multiplex PCR; in TCRdb, only in-frame clones are kept and a portion is missing. Among roughly 84,000 clones listed, around nine tenths were seen once. The specimen was peripheral blood, collected 28 days after the second AZD1222 dose. The receptor source for this set is an adult who received the AZD1222 COVID-19 vaccine.

The chain uses TRBV14 and TRBJ2-1; D could derive from TRBD1 or TRBD2 (5 bases each). Deletions cut 0 bases from V and 9 bases from J, with 9 bases between. The CDR3 spans 13 residues. Per germline, CDR1 SGHDN and CDR2 FVKESK. CDR3 sequence: CASSQDWGSEQFF. CDR3 in DNA: TGTGCCAGCAGCCAAGATTGGGGGAGTGAGCAGTTCTTC.

The V and J genes are TRBV14 and TRBJ2-5, with 7 bases that match TRBD1. Germline-derived CDR1 and CDR2 are SGHDN and FVKESK. Unmatched junction bases numbered 12, after V lost 0 bases and J lost 2 bases. The CDR3 spans 18 residues. As DNA, the CDR3 is TGTGCCAGCAGCCAAGATTATGCGAGGACAGGAACACAAGAGACCCAGTACTTC. The encoded protein is CASSQDYARTGTQETQYF. Using reference TRBV14 and TRBJ2-5 for the parts outside the CDR3, the full variable domain is EAGVTQFPSHSVIEKGQTVTLRCDPISGHDNLYWYRRVMGKEIKFLLHFVKESKQDESGMPNNRFLAERTGGTYSTLKVQPAELEDSGVYFCASSQDYARTGTQETQYFGPGTRLLVL.

This rearrangement joins TRBV25-1 to TRBJ2-2; D may be TRBD1 or TRBD2 (5 bases each). Trimming removed 1 base from V and 4 bases from J, with 13 bases in between. CDR3 length equals 16 residues. Per germline, CDR1 MGHDK and CDR2 SYGVNS. The CDR3 is CASSEWYGGRTGELFF. CDR3 DNA sequence: TGTGCCAGCAGTGAATGGTATGGGGGACGCACCGGGGAGCTGTTTTTT.

V and J are TRBV7-2 and TRBJ1-5; D is possibly TRBD1 (6 bases). The V end was cut by 1 base, the J end by 9 bases, with 19 bases between. This CDR3 is built from 16 residues. CDR1 SGHTA and CDR2 FQGNSA come from the germline V gene. The CDR3 protein is CASSLGHLGARSPQHF. CDR3 DNA: TGTGCCAGCAGCTTAGGCCATTTGGGGGCCCGATCGCCCCAGCATTTT. Variable domain in full (rest from reference TRBV7-2 and TRBJ1-5): GAGVSQSPSNKVTEKGKDVELRCDPISGHTALYWYRQSLGQGLEFLIYFQGNSAPDKSGLPSDRFSAERTGGSVSTLTIQRTQQEDSAVYLCASSLGHLGARSPQHFGDGTRLSIL.

Regarding this clone: The CDR3 carries no conserved terminal phenylalanine or tryptophan, so it likely arises from a read error. The limits of the CDR3 on the DNA are not certain, so only TCRdb's listed CDR3 is given. This chain connects TRBV7-8 to TRBJ2-7; the table names TRBD1, a call not compared with the DNA. Germline values: CDR1 SGHVS, CDR2 FQNEAQ. The CDR3 adds up to 13 amino acids, both ends counted. CDR3: CASSPQGGAPIGL.

The chain couples TRBV11-2 to TRBJ2-3; D tentatively reads TRBD1 or TRBD2 (5 bases each). V shed 11 bases and J shed 2 bases, with 14 bases lying between them. CDR3 length: 13 amino acids. Germline lookup yields CDR1 SGHAT and CDR2 FQNNGV. CDR3 in amino acids: CALGDGPTDTQYF. CDR3 DNA sequence: TGTGCCTTAGGGGACGGTCCCACAGATACGCAGTATTTT.

The gene calls are TRBV5-8 and TRBJ2-2; TRBD1 agrees at 7 bases. Per germline, CDR1 SGHTS and CDR2 YDEGEE. This CDR3 is built from 15 residues. The junction had 8 bases not matched to a gene; V was cut back by 4 bases and J by 5 bases. The CDR3 bases are TGTGCCAGCAGCCAAGGACAGGCGCGAACCGGGGAGCTGTTTTTT. Amino acid sequence: CASSQGQARTGELFF.

The rearrangement links TRBV6-5 to TRBJ1-2; 8 bases are a match to TRBD1. CDR1 MNHEY and CDR2 SVGAGI come from the germline V gene. The CDR3 is 14 amino acids. V lost 2 bases, J lost 7 bases, and 6 bases stayed unmatched. The CDR3 region has the DNA TGTGCCAGCAGTTACGTGGGACAGGATCGTGGCTACACCTTC. This sequence encodes CASSYVGQDRGYTF.

There are a few counts of this clone. V usage is TRBV6-1 and J usage is TRBJ2-7, with no clear D. Germline V lookup: CDR1 MNHNS, CDR2 SASEGT. The CDR3 has 12 residues. With 3 bases removed from V and 6 bases from J, the gap between germline ends came to 9 bases. CDR3 in DNA: TGTGCCAGCAGTGATACGACGGGCGAGCAGTACTTC. It translates to CASSDTTGEQYF.

The CDR3 DNA is TGTGCCATTAGTGTACAAAGCGGACCCCAGTACAATGAGCAGTTCTTC. Translation: CAISVQSGPQYNEQFF. This rearrangement joins TRBV28 to TRBJ2-1; maybe TRBD2 (5 bases). The V and J ends lost 10 bases and 4 bases respectively, with 23 bases between them. The CDR3 is 16 amino acids. The germline CDR1 and CDR2 sequences are MDHEN and SYDVKM.

Remarks on this clone: Other DNA sequences in the sample encode the same CDR3. The CDR3: CASSVEDTQYF. CDR3 coding DNA: TGTGCCAGCAGCGTGGAAGATACGCAGTATTTT. The chain recombines TRBV9 with TRBJ2-3, with unresolved D. The ends were cut back, 2 bases at V and 5 bases at J, with 3 bases in the middle. This CDR3 is 11 amino acids long. Germline CDR1 SGDLS, CDR2 YYNGEE.

The V gene is TRBV7-8, the J gene TRBJ1-5; D possibly corresponds to TRBD1 (6 bases). Trimming took 5 bases from V and 5 from J, leaving 19 bases between them. The CDR3 spans 16 residues. CDR1 and CDR2 (germline): SGHVS, FQNEAQ. The CDR3, as DNA: TGTGCCAGCAGCCCCGAGGGGGACGGGGGTCATCAGCCCCAGCATTTT. This encodes CASSPEGDGGHQPQHF.

This clone was seen once. The rearrangement links TRBV29-1 to TRBJ2-1; no clear D gene. V was trimmed by 4 bases and J by 0 bases, leaving 7 bases between them. This CDR3 is 13 amino acids long. Looked up from germline, CDR1 is SQVTM and CDR2 is ANQGSEA. The CDR3 loop is CSVVASSYNEQFF. The CDR3 DNA follows: TGCAGCGTTGTTGCAAGCTCCTACAATGAGCAGTTCTTC.

The V gene is TRBV7-2, the J gene TRBJ1-4; 8 bases are a match to TRBD1. The trim removed 5 bases at V and 11 bases at J, leaving 7 bases unmatched. CDR1 is SGHTA, CDR2 FQGNSA, per germline. This CDR3 spans 13 amino acids. The DNA for the CDR3 is TGTGCCAGCAGCGGCGGGACAGGCGACAAACTGTTTTTT. The encoded protein is CASSGGTGDKLFF.

The chain has TRBV7-2 and TRBJ2-3; the D gene is possibly TRBD2 (7 bases). This CDR3 is built from 15 residues. Trimming removed 3 bases at V and 2 bases at J, with 12 bases between. Germline-derived CDR1 and CDR2 are SGHTA and FQGNSA. The CDR3 DNA is TGTGCCAGCAGCTTGGGGGGGCCCTTCACAGATACGCAGTATTTT. Protein: CASSLGGPFTDTQYF.

The chain uses TRBV4-3 and TRBJ2-4; D possibly corresponds to TRBD1 (6 bases). V dropped 4 bases and J dropped 0 bases, with 10 bases sitting between them. Germline values: CDR1 LGHNA, CDR2 YSLEER. The CDR3 loop spans 15 amino acids. DNA of the CDR3: TGCGCCAGCAGCCGGGACATATTAGCCAAAAACATTCAGTACTTC. This gives the protein CASSRDILAKNIQYF.

The chain employs TRBV11-2 and TRBJ1-1; D is undetermined. The V gene's germline CDR1 is SGHAT and CDR2 FQNNGV. The CDR3 loop spans 14 amino acids. The V end lost 1 base, the J end lost 1 base, and 7 bases lay between the germline ends. The CDR3 sequence: CASSLGRANTEAFF. CDR3 sequence (DNA): TGTGCCAGCAGCTTAGGAAGGGCGAACACTGAAGCTTTCTTT.

The chain couples TRBV6-5 to TRBJ2-1; D remains unclear. CDR1 is MNHEY and CDR2 is SVGAGI in the germline V gene. Between the trimmed V and J ends, which lost 6 bases and 7 bases, there was a span of 13 bases. The CDR3 covers 13 residues. The CDR3 DNA follows: TGTGCCAGCAGCCGCCGAAGAGGTAATGAGCAGTTCTTC. Its translation: CASSRRRGNEQFF.

The chain links TRBV6-4 to TRBJ2-7; tentative D call: TRBD1 (6 bases). Trimming pared 7 bases from V and 5 bases from J, leaving 15 bases between. CDR3 length: 13 residues. Germline CDR1 is MRHNA and CDR2 is SNTAGT. CDR3 sequence reads: CASNQTRGDEQYF. The CDR3, as DNA: TGTGCCAGCAATCAAACCAGGGGCGACGAGCAGTACTTC.

This chain uses TRBV2 with TRBJ1-5, with unresolved D. Trimming shortened V by 6 bases and J by 6 bases, and 9 bases separated the two germline ends. The germline CDR1 and CDR2 sequences are SNHLY and FYNNEI. There are 12 residues in the CDR3. In nucleotides, the CDR3 is TGTGCCAGCAGGGGGTCGAGTCAGCCCCAGCATTTT. This gives the protein CASRGSSQPQHF. Full variable domain (missing parts from reference TRBV2 and TRBJ1-5): EPEVTQTPSHQVTQMGQEVILRCVPISNHLYFYWYRQILGQKVEFLVSFYNNEISEKSEIFDDQFSVERPDGSNFTLKIRSTKLEDSAMYFCASRGSSQPQHFGDGTRLSIL.

The chain recombines TRBV27 with TRBJ2-3; 7 bases line up with TRBD2. There are 17 residues in the CDR3. Looked up from germline, CDR1 is MNHEY and CDR2 is SMNVEV (reference sequence). V was clipped by 6 bases and J by 0 bases; unmatched bases: 12. This chain's CDR3 is CASSRGEAGVSTDTQYF. CDR3 nucleotides: TGTGCCAGCAGCCGTGGAGAGGCGGGGGTTAGCACAGATACGCAGTATTTT.

The J gene is TRBJ1-4, the V gene TRBV10-1; D call uncertain. CDR3 length: 14 amino acids. Germline-derived CDR1 and CDR2 are WNHNN and SYGVQD (reference sequence). The V end was cut by 7 bases, the J end by 5 bases, with 14 bases between. The CDR3 reads CASIRGRLNEKLFF. CDR3 DNA sequence: TGCGCCAGCATACGCGGACGGTTAAATGAAAAACTGTTTTTT.

The V gene is TRBV7-3, the J gene TRBJ2-1; D unresolved. The CDR3 has 14 residues. The V end was cut by 5 bases, the J end by 9 bases, with 17 bases between. The germline CDR1 and CDR2 sequences are SGHTA and FQGTGA. CDR3 coding DNA: TGTGCCAGCAGCCCCAGTAGGGCCCTCGGTGAGCAGTTCTTC. It codes for CASSPSRALGEQFF.

This chain connects TRBV2 to TRBJ1-1; D is unclear. The V gene's germline CDR1 is SNHLY and CDR2 FYNNEI. The CDR3 is 14 amino acids. With 8 bases removed from V and 1 base from J, the gap between germline ends came to 14 bases. Here the CDR3 DNA reads TGTGCCAGCGTTTCAATTTCCGGGAACACTGAAGCTTTCTTT. It translates to CASVSISGNTEAFF.

Remarks on this clone: This sample also contains other DNA sequences that code for the same CDR3. The genes are TRBV5-4 and TRBJ1-3; 7 bases fit TRBD1. J gave up 2 bases and V 2 bases, and 1 base lay outside the gene matches. The CDR3 sequence is 14 residues long. Germline V gene lookup returns CDR1 SGHNT and CDR2 YYREEE (reference sequence). DNA for the CDR3: TGTGCCAGCAGCTTAGACAGGGCTGGAAACACCATATATTTT. Residues: CASSLDRAGNTIYF.

V and J are TRBV11-3 and TRBJ2-3; D is uncertain. The germline CDR1 and CDR2 sequences are SGHNT and YENEEA. V lost 0 bases and J lost 7, with 8 bases in between. The CDR3 is 13 amino acids. The CDR3 reads CASSLDQLNTQYF. In DNA, the CDR3 is TGTGCCAGCAGCTTAGATCAGCTGAATACGCAGTATTTT. The variable domain in full, with the rest retrieved from reference TRBV11-3 and TRBJ2-3, is EAGVVQSPRYKIIEKKQPVAFWCNPISGHNTLYWYLQNLGQGPELLIRYENEEAVDDSQLPKDRFSAERLKGVDSTLKIQPAELGDSAVYLCASSLDQLNTQYFGPGTRLTVL.

The chain employs TRBV7-2 and TRBJ2-4; no reliable D call. The CDR3 contains 16 residues. Per germline, CDR1 SGHTA and CDR2 FQGNSA. V lost 2 bases and J lost 0, with 11 bases in between. CDR3 loop: CASSLHIGLAKNIQYF. The CDR3, as DNA: TGTGCCAGCAGCTTACACATCGGATTAGCCAAAAACATTCAGTACTTC.

The CDR3 DNA follows: TGTGCCAGCAGCTTATCAGGGATGACTGAAGCTTTCTTT. This gives the protein CASSLSGMTEAFF. V gene TRBV7-9 combines with J gene TRBJ1-1; a possible D gene is TRBD1 (5 bases). This CDR3 region has 13 residues. The germline gives CDR1 SEHNR, CDR2 FQNEAQ (reference sequence). V shed 2 bases and J shed 5 bases, with 9 bases lying between them. Together with reference TRBV7-9 and TRBJ1-1, the CDR3 gives the full variable domain: DTGVSQNPRHKITKRGQNVTFRCDPISEHNRLYWYRQTLGQGPEFLTYFQNEAQLEKSRLLSDRFSAERPKGSFSTLEIQRTEQGDSAMYLCASSLSGMTEAFFGQGTRLTVV.